The 25 T cell receptor beta chains below all came from one sample that was sequenced in a study of OX40 agonist ivuxolimab in advanced cancers. Data came from immunoSEQ multiplex PCR; TCRdb stores just in-frame clones and leaves some out. The sample comprises some 86,000 clones, 87% of which are singletons, and approximately 1.3% rests with the top ten. Here the sequenced sample was CD4+ or CD8+ T cells sorted from blood, taken in a trial of the OX40 agonist ivuxolimab. The receptors derive from an adult with an advanced solid tumor such as melanoma, head and neck, liver or kidney cancer.

This clone came up a few times. The chain uses TRBV29-1 and TRBJ1-3; D ambiguous. The V and J ends lost 4 bases and 4 bases respectively, with 8 bases between them. The CDR3 length is 12 residues. Germline V gene lookup returns CDR1 SQVTM and CDR2 ANQGSEA. DNA for the CDR3: TGCAGCGTTGCCCCTTTCGGAAACACCATATATTTT. It encodes CSVAPFGNTIYF.

The V and J genes are TRBV5-1 and TRBJ1-4; the match to TRBD1 covers 10 bases. V lost 2 bases to trimming and J lost 8 bases; unmatched junction nucleotides: 15. The germline CDR1 and CDR2 sequences are SGHRS and YFSETQ. CDR3 length: 18 amino acids. Written as DNA, the CDR3 is TGCGCCAGCAGCTTCGGGACAGGGGCCCCAGGGATAGGGGAAAAACTGTTTTTT. It yields the protein CASSFGTGAPGIGEKLFF.

The chain carries TRBV19 and TRBJ2-1, with 7 bases identical to TRBD2. Germline V gene sequence: CDR1 LNHDA, CDR2 SQIVND (reference sequence). The CDR3 has 17 amino acids. V was clipped by 2 bases and J by 3 bases; unmatched bases: 10. The CDR3 loop reads CASSIFQRDYNYNEQFF. In nucleotides, the CDR3 is TGTGCCAGTAGTATATTTCAACGGGACTACAACTACAATGAGCAGTTCTTC.

The V call is TRBV12-5, the J call TRBJ2-5, with 8 bases matching TRBD2. After removal of 7 bases from V and 7 bases from J, the junction contained 14 bases not matched to a gene. Germline V lookup: CDR1 LGHNT, CDR2 FRNRAP. There are 15 residues in the CDR3. CDR3 nucleotide sequence: TGTGCTAGTGCCTGGACCACGGGAGGGCTCGGGACCCAGTACTTC. It specifies CASAWTTGGLGTQYF.

The V call is TRBV5-1, the J call TRBJ2-1, with a possible D match to TRBD1 (6 bases). The CDR3 is 14 amino acids. Deletions cut 8 bases from V and 3 bases from J, with 15 bases between. Germline CDR1 reads SGHRS; CDR2 reads YFSETQ. CDR3 region: CASQRDINYNEQFF. CDR3 bases: TGCGCCAGTCAACGGGACATTAACTACAATGAGCAGTTCTTC.

The V and J genes are TRBV11-1 and TRBJ1-2; D gene unclear. The germline V and J ends were trimmed by 2 bases and 7 bases, with 8 bases remaining between them. CDR3 length: 12 amino acids. CDR1 SGHAT and CDR2 FQDESV come from the germline V gene (reference sequence). CDR3 in DNA: TGTGCCAGCAGCTTATATGGGGTTGGCTACACCTTC. Residues: CASSLYGVGYTF.

The chain uses TRBV6-5 and TRBJ1-4, with TRBD1 matching over 8 bases. Germline lookup yields CDR1 MNHEY and CDR2 SVGAGI. This CDR3 has 13 amino acids. With V trimmed by 5 bases and J by 8 bases, 4 bases remained unmatched. CDR3 region: CASSVDREEKLFF. CDR3 DNA: TGTGCCAGCAGTGTGGACAGGGAGGAAAAACTGTTTTTT.

The chain uses TRBV7-3 and TRBJ2-6; 12 bases fit TRBD1. Trimming removed 5 bases from V and 4 bases from J; junction bases left unmatched: 6. The germline CDR1 and CDR2 sequences are SGHTA and FQGTGA. CDR3 length: 17 amino acids. The CDR3 DNA follows: TGTGCCAGCAGCACCCGGGACAGGGGGCCAGGGGCCAACGTCCTGACTTTC. Amino acids: CASSTRDRGPGANVLTF.

In its sample, this clone was seen once. V and J are TRBV9 and TRBJ2-5, with TRBD1 matching over 9 bases. The ends lost 5 bases at V and 0 bases at J; junction bases unmatched: 2. The CDR3 extends over 14 amino acids. Germline CDR1 SGDLS, CDR2 YYNGEE. The CDR3 DNA is TGTGCCAGCAGGGGACAGGGTTACCAAGAGACCCAGTACTTC. As protein: CASRGQGYQETQYF.

The sample holds one count of this clone. The chain combines TRBV28 with TRBJ1-5, with D possibly being TRBD1 (6 bases). Trimming stripped 5 bases from V and 3 bases from J, with 14 bases between. Germline CDR1 is MDHEN and CDR2 is SYDVKM. This CDR3 contains 15 residues. Written as DNA, the CDR3 is TGTGCCAGCAGTCCCACCCGACAGGACAATCAGCCCCAGCATTTT. This encodes CASSPTRQDNQPQHF.

About this clone: A junction end diverges from the germline sequence, so it may reflect a read error. The chain is built from TRBV7-6 and TRBJ2-7, with 9 bases lining up with TRBD1. Germline lookup yields CDR1 SGHVS and CDR2 FNYEAQ. This CDR3 comprises 13 residues. The CDR3, as DNA: TGTGCCAGCAGCTGGGACAGGGTGTCTTTATCGCACTTC. Encoded protein: CASSWDRVSLSHF.

The gene calls are TRBV7-6 and TRBJ2-1; 7 nucleotides align to TRBD2. Trimming removed 6 bases from V and 6 bases from J; junction bases left unmatched: 11. The CDR3 has 15 amino acids. Germline values: CDR1 SGHVS, CDR2 FNYEAQ. In DNA, the CDR3 is TGTGCCAGCAGTCGTGGACTAGTCACCGCCAATGAGCAGTTCTTC. It encodes CASSRGLVTANEQFF.

The chain has TRBV27 and TRBJ1-2, with D unclear. Germline lookup yields CDR1 MNHEY and CDR2 SMNVEV (reference sequence). The CDR3 runs 14 residues. Trimming removed 7 bases from V and 5 bases from J, with 17 bases in between. CDR3 loop: CASKSGPTRYGYTF. CDR3 nucleotide sequence: TGTGCCAGCAAGTCGGGTCCTACACGATATGGCTACACCTTC.

CDR3 coding DNA: TGTGCCAGCAGTTTTCACGGAAGGTATCAGCCCCAGCATTTT. Amino acids: CASSFHGRYQPQHF. V is TRBV6-6 and J is TRBJ1-5, with D unresolved. This CDR3 region has 14 residues. V was pared by 4 bases and J by 5 bases, with 12 bases between. Per germline, CDR1 MNHNY and CDR2 SVGAGI (reference sequence).

V usage is TRBV10-3 and J usage is TRBJ1-5, with unresolved D. The CDR3 loop spans 13 amino acids. V lost 4 bases, J lost 4 bases, and 8 bases lay in between. The V gene's germline CDR1 is ENHRY and CDR2 SYGVKD. The CDR3 loop reads CAISVGINQPQHF. The CDR3 bases are TGTGCCATCAGTGTTGGGATAAATCAGCCCCAGCATTTT.

The chain carries TRBV5-3 and TRBJ1-2; D gene unclear. TRBV5-3 counts as an open reading frame of uncertain function. The length of the CDR3 is 16 residues. Trimming shortened V by 2 bases and J by 4 bases, and 18 bases separated the two germline ends. The CDR3 region is CARSLRGMSICYGYTF. In DNA, the CDR3 is TGTGCCAGAAGCTTACGAGGGATGTCTATTTGCTATGGCTACACCTTC.

The chain's CDR3 is CASRDLEGDTEAFF. The CDR3 bases are TGTGCCAGCCGCGACCTAGAAGGTGACACTGAAGCTTTCTTT. The chain is built from TRBV27 and TRBJ1-1; no definite D call. Germline CDR1 and CDR2: MNHEY and SMNVEV (reference sequence). The CDR3 has 14 amino acids. Deletions cut 8 bases from V and 3 bases from J, with 16 bases between.

The rearrangement uses TRBV28 and TRBJ2-3; D not resolved. Germline values: CDR1 MDHEN, CDR2 SYDVKM. The CDR3 loop spans 12 amino acids. Between the trimmed V and J ends, which lost 8 bases and 10 bases, there was a span of 16 bases. The CDR3 coding sequence is TGTGCCAGCTCCTCCTCCGCGTTGGCGCAGTATTTT. Its translation is CASSSSALAQYF.

This sequence joins TRBV14 and TRBJ2-3, with 9 nucleotides matching TRBD2. J was trimmed by 13 bases and V by 1 base; bases with no gene match: 15. The CDR3 length is 16 residues. CDR1 SGHDN and CDR2 FVKESK come from the germline V gene. The CDR3 DNA reads TGTGCCAGCAGCCAAGGGGGTAGCGGGAGTGGAAAACGCAAGTATTTT. This codes for CASSQGGSGSGKRKYF.

This chain joins TRBV5-1 and TRBJ2-6, with D possibly TRBD1 on 6 matching bases. V lost 2 bases, J lost 2 bases, and 8 bases lay in between. The CDR3 consists of 15 residues. Germline lookup yields CDR1 SGHRS and CDR2 YFSETQ. The CDR3 region has the DNA TGCGCCAGCAGCTTCTCAGGGGCTGGGGCCAACGTCCTGACTTTC. Translation: CASSFSGAGANVLTF.

V usage is TRBV5-1 and J usage is TRBJ2-1; D is perhaps TRBD2 (6 bases). Germline V CDR1 and CDR2: SGHRS, YFSETQ. This CDR3 is 16 amino acids long. The V and J ends lost 0 bases and 0 bases respectively, with 10 bases between them. The CDR3 DNA reads TGCGCCAGCAGCTTGGCCGGGGGATTCTCCTACAATGAGCAGTTCTTC. This gives the protein CASSLAGGFSYNEQFF.

The chain is built from TRBV7-8 and TRBJ1-1; TRBD1 agrees at 7 bases. Germline lookup yields CDR1 SGHVS and CDR2 FQNEAQ. Trimming at V came to 2 bases and at J to 4 bases, leaving 7 bases not matched to a gene. The CDR3 sequence is 15 residues long. In nucleotides, the CDR3 is TGTGCCAGCAGCTTAAGCAGGGGGGAGGGCACTGAAGCTTTCTTT. This gives the protein CASSLSRGEGTEAFF.

The V call is TRBV27, the J call TRBJ1-3; no clear D. This CDR3 is 11 amino acids long. Per germline, CDR1 MNHEY and CDR2 SMNVEV (reference sequence). Trimming cost V 7 bases and J 5 bases, with 6 bases left between them. The CDR3 is CASKERNTIYF. In DNA, the CDR3 is TGTGCCAGCAAAGAAAGAAACACCATATATTTT.

J is TRBJ1-1 and V is TRBV7-2; 7 nucleotides line up with TRBD1. Germline CDR1 and CDR2: SGHTA and FQGNSA. V shed 5 bases, J shed 4 bases, and the junction held 7 bases outside the gene matches. This CDR3 region has 14 residues. The DNA for the CDR3 is TGTGCCAGCAGCGGACTCGGGACAGCCACTGAAGCTTTCTTT. It translates to CASSGLGTATEAFF.

This chain joins TRBV7-9 and TRBJ2-5; D is possibly TRBD2 (6 bases). Germline assignment: CDR1 SEHNR and CDR2 FQNEAQ (reference sequence). Trimming left V 5 bases short and J 2 bases short, with 12 bases between. The CDR3 loop spans 14 amino acids. The CDR3 reads CASSPPTRQETQYF. The CDR3 nucleotides read TGTGCCAGCAGCCCACCGACTAGACAAGAGACCCAGTACTTC.